This TCR beta chain is from a study of cytomegalovirus exposure and HLA in healthy donors (TCRdb year 2017). A note on the overall study: An earlier analysis of several hundred of the donors reported 250 to 350 Gb of sequence data and approximately 110 million unique TCR beta sequences from 150 million to 200 million T cells. To decide whether each TCR beta V gene segment behaved as functional or pseudogenic, an earlier analysis of some 570 of the donors relied on high-throughput TCR beta sequencing. All discovery cohort repertoires had been generated on a single sequencing platform. Rather than using new phenotypic data, the later analysis identified candidate immune exposures from TCR beta sequences and from how often those sequences occurred across donors. Of the roughly 430 genotyped donors, approximately 83% fell in the genetic ancestry cluster associated with self-reported Caucasian donors. The aim of the study was to test whether cataloging public T cell receptors could identify signatures of past pathogen exposure. An early release covering roughly 580 HLA-typed donors comprised roughly 300 gigabases of sequencing data and tens of millions of unique TCR sequences. Because of strong linkage in the cohort, 5 or 6 DR-DQ haplotypes were treated as single units for association and clustering. Donor age, sex, ethnicity and CMV serostatus were compiled alongside the repertoire data. Genome-wide SNP genotypes for about 65% of the roughly 700 donors were used in a later genetic analysis, which treated that subset as a discovery cohort. Along with the approximately 650-subject first cohort, a separate validation cohort of over 90 different subjects was used. On average, approximately 250,000 unique TCR beta nucleotide sequences were sequenced per donor among roughly 430 genotyped donors of the cohort, with approximately 18% of those sequences being non-productive. High-throughput TCR immunosequencing, statistical association of individual TCRs with disease status, and machine learning were combined to predict cytomegalovirus infection status. Typing coverage varied by locus: 629-630 donors for A, B, C, DRB1 and DQB1; more than 500 for DQA1; more than 600 for DPA1; approximately 470 for DPB1. HLA typing covered class I and class II loci at four-digit resolution. The study profiled the T cell repertoires of hundreds of subjects by immunosequencing and related them to cytomegalovirus serostatus. A later analysis re-analyzed previously published TCR beta repertoires from about 600 donors and added high-resolution HLA genotyping to study TCR occurrence patterns. What the authors observed across the whole study: A further reported finding was that TCR beta sequences accurately predicted the HLA-A and HLA-B alleles for most subjects in the first cohort. Several of the top co-occurrence clusters appeared to be linked to parvovirus B19, influenza, CMV and Epstein-Barr virus, according to a later analysis. Most CMV-associated TCR beta chains appeared to be HLA-restricted in a later analysis, and the HLA associations seemed to be driven largely by CMV exposure. At a false discovery rate of 0.05, a later analysis linked fewer than 20,000 TCR beta sequences to specific HLA alleles. For the cohort, immune exposure information was limited to CMV serostatus. It was suggested by the authors that the approach could potentially be generalized to other disease states and immunological phenotypes. When HLA alleles, especially DR and DQ, strongly co-occurred, TCR associations were difficult to assign to individual alleles. Presence/absence analyses assumed roughly uniform sequencing depth across donors, an assumption that may not hold. A later genetic analysis reported fewer N-insertions in productive TCRs among donors in an Asian-associated ancestry cluster than the roughly 700-donor mean. Linkage disequilibrium might explain the correlated functional status among segregating V segments, but an unknown experimental factor could not be excluded. Some IMGT-functional V segments, including TRBV6-2 and TRBV6-3, could not be told apart with the 87-base-pair reads, so those segments were excluded. In a later analysis, HLA-associated TCR beta chains were found to be more clonally expanded and to have lower generation probabilities than equally common non-associated chains. In an earlier analysis of some 640 of the donors, most TCR beta V segments were observed in productive rearrangements about 90% or about 30% of the time, broadly matching IMGT annotations. A cluster of highly shared sequence variants was judged likely to be a technical artifact of the sequencing pipeline. An association between a missense DCLRE1C variant and V-gene and J-gene trimming of TCR beta chains was found in a later genetic analysis and replicated in an independent cohort. A total of roughly 160 TCR beta chains were listed by the study as associated with cytomegalovirus. The cohort was sequenced for TCR beta chains only, and without alpha or paired-chain data the features that could be detected were limited. In both the original and validation cohorts, the classifier was reported to diagnose cytomegalovirus status with high specificity and sensitivity. Because counts were too low, roughly 17 rarely observed V segments, including chromosome 9 orphons, were left out of the earlier analysis of roughly 600 of the donors. Most TCR sequences were seen in very few donors, while some public TCRs were found in many individuals. In vitro tests confirmed that a few of the cytomegalovirus-associated TCR beta chains recognize cytomegalovirus antigens. Because HLA typing was unavailable for some donors at each locus, only the typed subset was used in association tests. A later analysis found that TCR association rates varied across HLA loci, with DRB1 alleles showing the most associated TCRs and HLA-C alleles the fewest.

The library was generated by the immunoSEQ multiplex PCR assay. For the multiplex PCR, a mixture combining 60 forward primers for TCR Vbeta segments and 13 reverse primers for TCR Jbeta segments was used. A multiplex PCR assay on genomic DNA amplified the CDR3 region of rearranged TCR beta genes. On the Illumina HiSeq System, the amplified TCR beta libraries were sequenced as 87-base-pair reads. The original pipeline was this. In a later analysis, approximately 74 million unique TCR beta chains were counted across the approximately 640 repertoires, and around 11 million of these chains were shared by at least two donors. A nearest-neighbor algorithm error-corrected the raw reads and collapsed the reads into unique sequences, merging closely related sequences to remove PCR and sequencing errors. To assign V, D and J gene segments, CDR3 sequences were aligned to IMGT reference sequences. For a sequence to be retained, at least a six-nucleotide match to both a V gene segment and a J gene segment was required. A rearrangement was called productive if the CDR3 had no stop codons and remained in frame with V and J, and every other rearrangement was called non-productive. CDR3 was defined according to IMGT convention as the region running from the second conserved V-encoded cysteine to the conserved J-encoded phenylalanine. The earlier analysis of some 550 of the donors excluded any sequence lacking an unambiguous match to a single V gene segment. An earlier analysis of fewer than 750 of the donors classified V segments as functional when productive rearrangements were above 56.7% and as segregating when the standard deviation between donors was above 5%. A statistical classification framework was built to diagnose cytomegalovirus status from the catalog of TCR beta chain sequences. In a later analysis, V and J genes were assigned by comparing TCR nucleotide sequences against IMGT/GENE-DB human TR gene sequences. A later analysis assigned CDR3 sequences and most-parsimonious VDJ recombination scenarios with the TCRdist pipeline. In a later analysis, each TCR beta chain was defined by its CDR3 amino acid sequence together with its V-gene family, and reads lacking a unique V-gene family were excluded. A later analysis removed several hundred highly shared, low-generation-probability nucleotide sequences to deal with suspected cross-contamination and a sequencing artifact. In a later analysis, a clonal expansion index was calculated for each public chain from normalized within-repertoire ranks of inferred template counts. In a later analysis, generation probabilities were computed with a VDJ recombination model fitted to out-of-frame rearrangements, and the resulting probabilities were checked against IGoR. In a later analysis, TCR-TCR, TCR-HLA and TCR-CMV co-occurrence was scored with hypergeometric tests, and a repertoire-size bias correction was applied to TCR pairs. A later analysis estimated false discovery rates by permuting HLA or CMV assignments 20 times. In a later analysis, co-occurring TCRs were grouped with DBSCAN, and TCRdist sequence similarity was added when clustering was performed within HLA-allele-positive subsets. For co-occurrence clustering, repertoires with fewer than 30,000 or more than 120,000 public chains were excluded, along with about five repertoires with anomalous nucleotide sharing. What TCRdb holds here is the immuneACCESS table cut down to in-frame rearrangements. Part of the clones is not present; checked against another copy, under half of the missing clones reflect an unresolved V gene, and the others are unexplained. D and trimming were read from the DNA, whereas the V and J calls and clone size are those reported in that table. For this sample there are around 40,000 clones; around two thirds appear just once. The top ten hold 8% to 9.5% of the sample.

For this clone: This clone's antigen is unknown. Base qualities are not at hand, and no much larger clone is one base apart.

Relative to germline, V is 5 bases shorter and J is 4 bases shorter, with 8 bases between their ends. From cysteine to phenylalanine, the CDR3 is 12 amino acids long. The entry retains the CDR3 DNA only, 36 bases that are in frame from base 1. According to the germline V gene (reference sequence), CDR1 reads SEHNR and CDR2 reads FQNEAQ. The cohort consisted of approximately 670 healthy bone marrow donors. At the time of sampling, all cohort members were nominally healthy, though unrecorded immune exposures were likely present. CMV serostatus was positive for more than 250 and negative for about 50% of the roughly 700 cohort members, and was not recorded for this donor. Each donor provided a peripheral blood sample, and peripheral blood mononuclear cells were used for TCR beta sequencing. Genomic DNA was extracted from the blood cell samples with the Qiagen DNeasy Blood Extraction Kit.

Here the chain combines TRBV7-9 and TRBJ1-2; matching of 6 bases hints at TRBD1 as the D gene. This TCR derives from a human donor in good health. Sequences were obtained from PBMCs. The base sequence is TGTGCCAGCAGCAGGGACACCTATGGCTACACCTTC. This translates into CASSRDTYGYTF.